The 13 T cell receptor beta chains presented below share a single source sample, sequenced in a study of blood T cell repertoires in COVID-19 (dated by TCRdb to about 2020). Library generation was performed with the immunoSEQ multiplex PCR assay. The clones in this table, taken by TCRdb from immuneACCESS, are in-frame only. Not every clone is retained; where verified, under half of the shortfall comes from an unresolved V gene, and the cause of the rest is unknown. Across this sample there are 150,000 to 200,000 clones, with 80% seen only once. 3% to 4% of the sample rests with the top ten. The sequenced material came from PBMCs or T cells enriched from blood (not recorded which). Source of these receptors: a woman aged 60-70 years who had recovered from COVID-19.

The chain joins TRBV7-2 to TRBJ2-3, with 7 bases identical to TRBD2. V was clipped by 3 bases and J by 2 bases; unmatched bases: 8. The CDR3 consists of 16 residues. Germline-derived CDR1 and CDR2 are SGHTA and FQGNSA. For the CDR3, the DNA is TGTGCCAGCAGCTTGATGGGACTATCGGCCACAGATACGCAGTATTTT. Its protein is CASSLMGLSATDTQYF. The full variable domain, in which reference TRBV7-2 and TRBJ2-3 provide the parts outside the CDR3, is GAGVSQSPSNKVTEKGKDVELRCDPISGHTALYWYRQSLGQGLEFLIYFQGNSAPDKSGLPSDRFSAERTGGSVSTLTIQRTQQEDSAVYLCASSLMGLSATDTQYFGPGTRLTVL.

This clone was detected only a few times. V and J are TRBV5-4 and TRBJ1-2; possible D gene TRBD1, 6 bases. Germline lookup yields CDR1 SGHNT and CDR2 YYREEE (reference sequence). V was shortened by 5 bases and J by 6 bases, with 23 bases between the two germline ends. The CDR3 consists of 16 residues. CDR3 nucleotide sequence: TGTGCCAGCAGTCCCGACCTGCGGCGGGGGGCCCATGGCTACACCTTC. This encodes CASSPDLRRGAHGYTF.

The gene calls are TRBV5-1 and TRBJ2-7; TRBD1 aligns across 9 bases. The CDR3 consists of 15 residues. CDR1 and CDR2 from the germline V gene are SGHRS and YFSETQ. Trimming removed 4 bases from V and 1 base from J; junction bases left unmatched: 6. The CDR3 reads CASSITGGPSYEQYF. In nucleotides, the CDR3 is TGCGCCAGCAGCATTACAGGGGGCCCGTCCTACGAGCAGTACTTC.

The gene calls are TRBV19 and TRBJ1-1; D perhaps matches TRBD1 (5 bases). The ends were cut back, 3 bases at V and 3 bases at J, with 11 bases in the middle. Germline V lookup: CDR1 LNHDA, CDR2 SQIVND (reference sequence). The CDR3 is made up of 14 amino acids. The CDR3 protein is CASSIRQGDTEAFF. In nucleotides, the CDR3 is TGTGCCAGTAGTATCCGTCAGGGTGACACTGAAGCTTTCTTT.

The chain couples TRBV2 to TRBJ2-5; D gene ambiguous. Germline CDR1 and CDR2: SNHLY and FYNNEI. This CDR3 contains 14 residues. Trimming removed 4 bases at V and 5 bases at J, with 14 bases between. As DNA, the CDR3 is TGTGCCAGCAGTGGGAGCTCCACCTGGGAGACCCAGTACTTC. The encoded protein is CASSGSSTWETQYF.

This clone was seen just once. A junction boundary mismatches the germline segment, possibly from a read error. The CDR3 nucleotides read TGTGCCAGCAGTGCGGGACTTAACACAAATACGCAGTATTTT. Translated, it gives CASSAGLNTNTQYF. The genes are TRBV27 and TRBJ2-3; a possible D gene is TRBD2 (6 bases). Germline lookup yields CDR1 MNHEY and CDR2 SMNVEV (reference sequence). The CDR3 spans 14 residues.

This chain links TRBV6-5 with TRBJ2-5; no clear D gene. The CDR3 is 13 amino acids. V dropped 5 bases and J dropped 7 bases, with 14 bases sitting between them. The germline gives CDR1 MNHEY, CDR2 SVGAGI. The CDR3 DNA is TGTGCCAGCAGTCCGACCGGCCCGGGGACCCAGTACTTC. Protein product: CASSPTGPGTQYF.

V is TRBV3-1 (or the pseudogene TRBV3-2) and J is TRBJ1-2, with 8 bases aligning to TRBD1. With 3 bases clipped from V and 3 bases from J, the junction kept 12 bases outside the gene matches. This CDR3 has 17 amino acids. Germline assignment: CDR1 LGHDT and CDR2 YNNKEL (reference sequence). The CDR3 region is CASSQLDRGVRDYGYTF. The CDR3 region has the DNA TGTGCCAGCAGCCAGCTAGACAGGGGTGTAAGGGACTATGGCTACACCTTC.

This clone was observed once. V gene TRBV24-1 combines with J gene TRBJ1-2; TRBD1 agrees at 9 bases. Losses at the gene ends were 2 bases for V and 5 bases for J; bases not matched to a gene: 14. Germline CDR1 and CDR2: KGHDR and SFDVKD. CDR3 size: 18 residues. As DNA, the CDR3 is TGTGCCACCAGTGATTACGGGACAGGGCTACCTCTACCGTATGGCTACACCTTC. Its protein is CATSDYGTGLPLPYGYTF.

CDR3 sequence (DNA): TGTGCCAGTAGTACCGTCTCAGCGAACTATGGCTACACCTTC. Its protein is CASSTVSANYGYTF. The J gene is TRBJ1-2, the V gene TRBV19; D remains ambiguous. Per germline, CDR1 LNHDA and CDR2 SQIVND (reference sequence). V was shortened by 4 bases and J by 2 bases, with 11 bases between the two germline ends. The CDR3 consists of 14 residues. Full variable domain (remainder filled in from reference TRBV19 and TRBJ1-2): DGGITQSPKYLFRKEGQNVTLSCEQNLNHDAMYWYRQDPGQGLRLIYYSQIVNDFQKGDIAEGYSVSREKKESFPLTVTSAQKNPTAFYLCASSTVSANYGYTFGSGTRLTVV.

This clone was seen once. This rearrangement joins TRBV5-6 to TRBJ2-7, with D perhaps matching TRBD1 (7 bases). Germline lookup yields CDR1 SGHDT and CDR2 YYEEEE. The CDR3 has 13 amino acids. V was cut by 5 bases and J by 7 bases, with 16 bases left in between. This CDR3 reads CASRPQGGGEQYF. The CDR3 DNA is TGTGCCAGCAGACCCCAGGGGGGTGGGGAGCAGTACTTC.

In DNA form, the CDR3 reads TGTGCCAGCAGGGACGGACAAGCAACTAATGAAAAACTGTTTTTT. Its translation: CASRDGQATNEKLFF. The rearrangement joins TRBV2 to TRBJ1-4; the D gene is possibly TRBD1 (5 bases). Trimming took off 6 bases at V and 0 bases at J, with 11 bases between the two ends. The germline V gene encodes CDR1 SNHLY and CDR2 FYNNEI. This CDR3 is built from 15 residues.

This sequence joins TRBV6-1 and TRBJ1-3, with D possibly matching TRBD1 (5 bases). CDR3 length: 16 residues. V dropped 1 base and J dropped 4 bases, with 14 bases sitting between them. Germline CDR1 and CDR2: MNHNS and SASEGT. The CDR3 coding sequence is TGTGCCAGCAGTGAAGAAGATGGGGCGAAAGGAAACACCATATATTTT. Translation: CASSEEDGAKGNTIYF.